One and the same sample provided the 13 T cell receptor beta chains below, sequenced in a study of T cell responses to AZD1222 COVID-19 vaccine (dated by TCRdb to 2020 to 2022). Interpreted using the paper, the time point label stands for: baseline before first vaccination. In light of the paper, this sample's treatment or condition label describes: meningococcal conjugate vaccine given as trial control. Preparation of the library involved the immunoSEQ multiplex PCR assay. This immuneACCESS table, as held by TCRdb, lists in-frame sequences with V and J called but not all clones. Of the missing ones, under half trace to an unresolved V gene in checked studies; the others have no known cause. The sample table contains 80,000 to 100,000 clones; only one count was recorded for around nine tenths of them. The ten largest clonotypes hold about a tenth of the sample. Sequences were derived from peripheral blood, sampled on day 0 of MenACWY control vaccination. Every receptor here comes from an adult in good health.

The CDR3 bases are TGTGCCAGCAGCCGCCGGGACAGCTTTAACACTGAAGCTTTCTTT. It encodes CASSRRDSFNTEAFF. V gene TRBV7-9 combines with J gene TRBJ1-1; 7 bases fit TRBD1. V shed 5 bases, J shed 2 bases, and the junction held 8 bases outside the gene matches. CDR1 and CDR2 (germline): SEHNR, FQNEAQ (reference sequence). The CDR3 runs 15 residues. The variable domain in full, completed from reference TRBV7-9 and TRBJ1-1, reads DTGVSQNPRHKITKRGQNVTFRCDPISEHNRLYWYRQTLGQGPEFLTYFQNEAQLEKSRLLSDRFSAERPKGSFSTLEIQRTEQGDSAMYLCASSRRDSFNTEAFFGQGTRLTVV.

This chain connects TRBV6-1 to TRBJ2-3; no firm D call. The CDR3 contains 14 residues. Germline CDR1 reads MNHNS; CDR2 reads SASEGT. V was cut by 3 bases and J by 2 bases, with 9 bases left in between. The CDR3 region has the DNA TGTGCCAGCAGTGATCTGACGTACACAGATACGCAGTATTTT. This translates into CASSDLTYTDTQYF.

The CDR3 spells CASSREGANSPLHF. CDR3 bases: TGTGCCAGCAGCCGGGAGGGGGCGAATTCACCCCTCCACTTT. The rearrangement uses TRBV5-4 and TRBJ1-6; 7 bases map to TRBD1. Per the germline V gene, CDR1 is SGHNT and CDR2 is YYREEE (reference sequence). CDR3 size: 14 residues. V trimming: 4 bases; J trimming: 7 bases; junction bases outside the gene matches: 5.

The CDR3 nucleotides are TGTGCCAGTAGTAGGCTCGGGGACCCGGGAGACACTGAAGCTTTCTTT. Protein sequence: CASSRLGDPGDTEAFF. The gene calls are TRBV19 and TRBJ1-1, with a tentative D call TRBD1 (5 bases). The V end was cut by 4 bases, the J end by 3 bases, with 18 bases between. Germline CDR1 and CDR2: LNHDA and SQIVND (reference sequence). The CDR3 contains 16 residues.

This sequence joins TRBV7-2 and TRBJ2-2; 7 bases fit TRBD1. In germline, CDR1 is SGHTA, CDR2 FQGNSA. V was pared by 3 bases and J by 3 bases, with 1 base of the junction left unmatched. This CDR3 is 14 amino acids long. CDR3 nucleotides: TGTGCCAGCAGCTTGACAGGGTACACCGGGGAGCTGTTTTTT. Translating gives CASSLTGYTGELFF.

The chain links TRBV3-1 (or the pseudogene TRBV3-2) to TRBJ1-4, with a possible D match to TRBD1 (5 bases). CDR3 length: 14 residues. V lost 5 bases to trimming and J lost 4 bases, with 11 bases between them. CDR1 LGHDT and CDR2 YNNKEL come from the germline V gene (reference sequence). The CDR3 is CASSSGLINEKLFF. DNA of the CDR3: TGTGCCAGCAGCTCGGGACTGATTAATGAAAAACTGTTTTTT.

The CDR3 spells CASSDSRGVSPLHF. The DNA of the CDR3 is TGTGCCAGCAGTGACTCGCGGGGGGTCTCACCCCTCCACTTT. The chain recombines TRBV6-4 with TRBJ1-6, with D tentatively TRBD1 (5 bases). Germline CDR1 is MRHNA and CDR2 is SNTAGT. Deletions cut 0 bases from V and 10 bases from J, with 10 bases between. This CDR3 region has 14 residues.

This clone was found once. CDR3 residues: CASKRGQGTDTQYF. CDR3 nucleotides: TGTGCCAGCAAGCGGGGGCAAGGCACAGATACGCAGTATTTT. The gene calls are TRBV9 and TRBJ2-3; 8 nucleotides agree with TRBD2. The CDR3 covers 14 residues. The J segment lost 1 base and the V segment lost 6 bases, leaving 4 bases of the junction unmatched. CDR1 is SGDLS and CDR2 is YYNGEE in the germline V gene.

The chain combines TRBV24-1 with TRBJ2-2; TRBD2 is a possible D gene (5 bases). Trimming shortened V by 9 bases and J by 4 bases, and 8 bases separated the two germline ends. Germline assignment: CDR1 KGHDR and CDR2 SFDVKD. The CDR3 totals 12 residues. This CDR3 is CATGLLTGELFF. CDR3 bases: TGTGCCACCGGACTCCTCACCGGGGAGCTGTTTTTT.

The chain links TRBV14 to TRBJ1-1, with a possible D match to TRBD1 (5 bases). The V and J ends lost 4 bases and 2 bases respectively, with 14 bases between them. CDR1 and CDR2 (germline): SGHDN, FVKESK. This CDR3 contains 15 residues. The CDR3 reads CASSRGRQGNTEAFF. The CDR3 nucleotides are TGTGCCAGCAGCCGTGGTAGGCAGGGCAACACTGAAGCTTTCTTT.

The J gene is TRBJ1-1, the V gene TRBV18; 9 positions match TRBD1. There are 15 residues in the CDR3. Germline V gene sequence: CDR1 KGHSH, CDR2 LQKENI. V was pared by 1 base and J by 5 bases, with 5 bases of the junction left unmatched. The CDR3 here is CASSPRTGEGTEAFF. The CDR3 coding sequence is TGTGCCAGCTCACCACGGACAGGGGAGGGGACTGAAGCTTTCTTT.

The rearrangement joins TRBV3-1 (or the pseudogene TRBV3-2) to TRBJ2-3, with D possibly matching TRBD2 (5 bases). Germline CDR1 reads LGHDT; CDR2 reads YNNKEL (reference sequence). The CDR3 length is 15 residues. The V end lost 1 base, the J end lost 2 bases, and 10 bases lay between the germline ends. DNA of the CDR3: TGTGCCAGCAGCCAAGTATCCGGGATCACAGATACGCAGTATTTT. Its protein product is CASSQVSGITDTQYF.

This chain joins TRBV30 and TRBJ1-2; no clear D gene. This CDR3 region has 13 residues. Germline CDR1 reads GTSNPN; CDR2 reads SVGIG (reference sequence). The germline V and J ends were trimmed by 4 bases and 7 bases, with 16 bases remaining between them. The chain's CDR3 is CAWTTDPTIGYTF. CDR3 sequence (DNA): TGTGCCTGGACCACCGACCCCACTATTGGCTACACCTTC.